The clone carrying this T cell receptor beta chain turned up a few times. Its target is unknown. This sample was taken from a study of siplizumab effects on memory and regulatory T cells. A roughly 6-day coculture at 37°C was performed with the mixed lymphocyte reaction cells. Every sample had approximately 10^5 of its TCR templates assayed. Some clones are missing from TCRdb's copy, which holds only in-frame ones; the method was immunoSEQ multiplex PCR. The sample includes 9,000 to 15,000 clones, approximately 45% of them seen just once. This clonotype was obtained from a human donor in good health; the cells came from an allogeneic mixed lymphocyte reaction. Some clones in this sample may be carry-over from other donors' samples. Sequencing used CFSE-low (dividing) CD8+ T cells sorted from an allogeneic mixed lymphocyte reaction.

CDR3 sequence (DNA): TGTGCCAGCAGTTTAGGACTAGCGGGAGGGTCTGGGGCCAACGTCCTGACTTTC. This encodes CASSLGLAGGSGANVLTF. The chain couples TRBV27 to TRBJ2-6; 15 positions agree with TRBD2. Trimming at V came to 2 bases and at J to 1 base, leaving 0 bases not matched to a gene. Germline CDR1 MNHEY, CDR2 SMNVEV (reference sequence). This CDR3 has 18 residues.